This TCR beta chain was obtained from a study of PD-1 blockade in classical Hodgkin lymphoma. General observations from the study: Some patients began nivolumab under 1 year after ASCT. These patients were excluded from later analyses. Newly diagnosed patients were reported to exhibit reduced baseline TCR diversity relative to healthy donors. Whereas CD4+ TCR diversity had risen significantly by C4D1, CD8+ TCR diversity had not. Undefined causes, possibly disease activity or prior therapy, underlie the repertoire differences.

With no exception, relapse followed autologous stem cell transplantation in all patients, and brentuximab vedotin exposure varied. As to this clone: Antigen unknown. The sample carries other DNA sequences with the same CDR3.

The CDR3 is 15 residues long. Looked up from germline, CDR1 is SGHRS and CDR2 is YFSETQ. J lost 1 base, V lost 3 bases, and 3 bases had no gene match. Profiling relied on immunoSEQ multiplex PCR, and the TCRdb table lists in-frame clones only, not all of them. Among about 58,000 clones listed, 88% were seen once. The V call is TRBV5-1, the J call TRBJ2-1, with 8 positions matching TRBD2. The sequence was obtained from a human donor with classical Hodgkin lymphoma. This material consisted of peripheral blood mononuclear cells (PBMCs), taken before the second cycle of nivolumab. CDR3 in amino acids: CASSSPGGSYNEQFF. Here the CDR3 DNA reads TGCGCCAGCAGCTCGCCGGGGGGGTCCTACAATGAGCAGTTCTTC. The full variable domain, completed using reference TRBV5-1 and TRBJ2-1, is KAGVTQTPRYLIKTRGQQVTLSCSPISGHRSVSWYQQTPGQGLQFLFEYFSETQRNKGNFPGRFSGRQFSNSRSEMNVSTLELGDSALYLCASSSPGGSYNEQFFGPGTRLTVL.